These T cell receptor beta chains were read from a single sample in a study of molecular identifiers for immune sequencing clone quantification. One entry per CDR3 protein results from TCRdb running MiXCR on the PCR reads. Found here are about 100,000 distinct CDR3 sequences, roughly a third of them singletons; the top ten hold around 4.2%. The sample was naive CD8+ T cells from blood, with Jurkat cell RNA spiked in. The receptors stem from a human donor in good health. Some libraries in this study had Jurkat cell RNA spiked in. CDR3s include the opening cysteine and the closing phenylalanine or tryptophan. A D gene is named only where the DNA matches it firmly. Part of the rows lack a size; the others show once, few, many or a class for expanded clones.

TRBJ2-7 - - TRBV25-1 TGTGCCAGCAGTGACCGCAGGACAAGCTCTAACGAGCAGTACTTC CASSDRRTSSNEQYF
TRBJ2-3 TRBD2 few TRBV19 TGTGCCAGTAACCTACGGCGGGAGCCCCAGTATTTT CASNLRREPQYF
TRBJ2-7 TRBD2 - TRBV29-1 TGCAGCGTTGAGGGACTAGCGGGCGCAAGGCTCTACGAGCAGTACTTC CSVEGLAGARLYEQYF
TRBJ2-7 - - TRBV28 TGTGCCAGCAGTTTGGGGGATTACTACGAGCAGTACTTC CASSLGDYYEQYF
TRBJ2-3 TRBD1 - TRBV19 TGTGCCAGTACCTTCAGGACAGGGGTCGAAGATACGCAGTATTTT CASTFRTGVEDTQYF
TRBJ1-4 - once TRBV11-2 TGTGCCAGCAGCTTAGATGGTGAAATACTGTTTTTT CASSLDGEILFF
TRBJ1-1 TRBD1 - TRBV9 TGTGCCAGCAGCGTAGCTGCGGCAGGGGGCCGGACTGAAGCTTTCTTT CASSVAAAGGRTEAFF
TRBJ2-1 - once TRBV3-1 TGTGCCAGCAGCCATCACCGGGACAACAACAATGAGCAGTTCTTC CASSHHRDNNNEQFF
TRBJ1-5 - few TRBV27 TGTGCCAGCAGTTTATCCCGAAATCAGCCCCAGCATTTT CASSLSRNQPQHF
TRBJ2-7 - few TRBV20-1 TGCAGTGCTAGAGATCTAGGAGAGCCGGGCCCAAAGGGGTACGAGCAGTACTTC CSARDLGEPGPKGYEQYF
TRBJ2-1 - few TRBV15 TGTGCCACCAGCAGAGGACCGGGTATGGTGCAGTTCTTC CATSRGPGMVQFF
TRBJ2-1 TRBD1 - TRBV13 TGTGCCAATAGACAGGGTAAGGACAATGAGCAGTTCTTC CANRQGKDNEQFF
TRBJ2-3 - - TRBV13 TGTGCCAGCAGCCTCAGACTAGTTGGCACAGATACGCAGTATTTT CASSLRLVGTDTQYF
TRBJ1-5 - many TRBV28 TGTGCCAGCACCCGGTATAGCAATCAGCCCCAGCATTTT CASTRYSNQPQHF
TRBJ2-5 - many TRBV28 TGTGCCAGCACCAGGGACAACCAAGAGACCCAGTACTTC CASTRDNQETQYF
TRBJ1-6 - - TRBV4-1 TGCGCCAGCAGTGGGAATTCACCCCTCCACTTT CASSGNSPLHF
TRBJ2-5 TRBD1 - TRBV7-9 TGTGCCAGCAGCGAGAGACAGGGGGCTTTGGAGACCCAGTACTTC CASSERQGALETQYF
TRBJ2-2 TRBD2 few TRBV7-9 TGTGCCAGCAGCAAAAGGACTAGCGGGTCCACCGGGGAGCTGTTTTTT CASSKRTSGSTGELFF
TRBJ1-2 TRBD1 once TRBV6-5 TGTGCCAGCAGCCAGGACAGGGGGAACTATGGCTACACCTTC CASSQDRGNYGYTF
TRBJ1-2 TRBD1 - TRBV12-3/TRBV12-4 TGTGCCAGCAGCTTTGACAGGGTCTATGGCTACACCTTC CASSFDRVYGYTF
TRBJ2-2 - many TRBV29-1 TGCAGCATTGGGGTAACCGGGGAGCTGTTTTTT CSIGVTGELFF
TRBJ2-1 - few TRBV6-2/TRBV6-3 TGTGCCAGCAGTTCGGGGTCCTTCAATGAGCAGTTCTTC CASSSGSFNEQFF
TRBJ2-7 - - TRBV11-2 TGTGCCAGCAGCCCGAAATACGAGCAGTACTTC CASSPKYEQYF
TRBJ2-3 - few TRBV12-3/TRBV12-4 TGTGCCAGCAGCCCCCCTGAGGGGGACATACTGCGCACAGATACGCAGTATTTT CASSPPEGDILRTDTQYF
TRBJ2-3 TRBD2 many TRBV11-2 TGTGCCAGCAGCTCCCGGGGCGGGAGGTCCGATACGCAGTATTTT CASSSRGGRSDTQYF
TRBJ1-2 - once TRBV12-3/TRBV12-4 TGTGCCAGCACGGATGGAGGTCTAGACCGCGCCTATGGCTACACCTTC CASTDGGLDRAYGYTF
TRBJ2-7 - many TRBV5-6 TGTGCCAGCAGCTTCGGGCAGATCTACGAGCAGTACTTC CASSFGQIYEQYF
TRBJ1-5 - - TRBV28 TGTGCCAGCAGTTTACCAGGGGTATCTGACAGCTACAATCAGCCCCAGCATTTT CASSLPGVSDSYNQPQHF
TRBJ2-1 TRBD2 - TRBV7-2 TGTGCCAGCAGCTTAGCCACTAGCGGGTTCTACAATGAGCAGTTCTTC CASSLATSGFYNEQFF
TRBJ2-3 - - TRBV11-2 TGTGCCAGCAGCGGTCAGGAGAGGGGACTTGAAGATACGCAGTATTTT CASSGQERGLEDTQYF
TRBJ2-7 - - TRBV4-3 TGCGCCAGCAGCCAAGTTGGGGGAAAGGACTACGAGCAGTACTTC CASSQVGGKDYEQYF
TRBJ2-2 - - TRBV29-1 TGCAGCGCCCAGGACAGCGACACCGGGGAGCTGTTTTTT CSAQDSDTGELFF
TRBJ2-7 TRBD2 - TRBV10-2 TGCGCCAGCAGTGAGCCCCCCCCGGGACTAGCGGGAGGCCGAAAATTC CASSEPPPGLAGGRKF
TRBJ2-2 TRBD1 few TRBV4-1 TGCGCCAGCAGCTTTTCAGGGGGACAGGGGGCGAACACCGGGGAGCTGTTTTTT CASSFSGGQGANTGELFF
TRBJ2-5 - few TRBV7-2 TGTGCCAGCAGCTTATTGGGCAGGGACCAAGAGACCCAGTACTTC CASSLLGRDQETQYF
TRBJ1-2 - few TRBV4-2 TGTGCCAGCAGCCATTTGGGTGACGGGGGATTCTATGGCTACACCTTC CASSHLGDGGFYGYTF
TRBJ2-7 - - TRBV20-1 TGCAGTGCGGAACCGGGACACCGGACCTACGAGCAGTACTTC CSAEPGHRTYEQYF
TRBJ2-7 - many TRBV28 TGTGCCAGCAGTTTATCCCCGCGGAACGAGCAGTACTTC CASSLSPRNEQYF
TRBJ2-2 - - TRBV4-2 TGTGCCAGCAGCCAATTTTCCGCAGGGGAGACCGGGGAGCTGTTTTTT CASSQFSAGETGELFF
TRBJ1-5 - few TRBV9 TGTGCCAGCAGCGTAGGTGGGTCTAGCAATCAGCCCCAGCATTTT CASSVGGSSNQPQHF
TRBJ2-2 - - TRBV25-1 TGTGCCAGCAGTGCTCAGGGGCGGAACACCGGGGAGCTGTTTTTT CASSAQGRNTGELFF
TRBJ2-7 - - TRBV12-3/TRBV12-4 TGTGCCAGCAGTTTTACCCGACAGGTTCTCTACGAGCAGTACTTC CASSFTRQVLYEQYF
TRBJ2-5 - - TRBV7-2 TGTGCCAGCAGCTTTGAAGGGACCCAGTGCTTC CASSFEGTQCF
TRBJ2-5 TRBD1 many TRBV20-1 TGCAGTGCTACCCGGACAGGGCGGTGGCAAGAGACCCAGTACTTC CSATRTGRWQETQYF
TRBJ2-3 TRBD1 - TRBV20-1 TGCAGTGCTAAAGACAGGGGAACTTTCGCAGATACGCAGTATTTT CSAKDRGTFADTQYF
TRBJ2-2 TRBD2 few TRBV6-5 TGTGCCAGCAGTACTAGCGGGAAGTACACCGGGGAGCTGTTTTTT CASSTSGKYTGELFF
TRBJ2-3 - - TRBV27 TGTGCCAGCAGTGTTCAAGGCACAGATACGCAGTATTTT CASSVQGTDTQYF
TRBJ2-7 TRBD1 few TRBV5-1 TGCGCCAGCAGCTCGACAGGGGGCGCGGACGAGCAGTACTTC CASSSTGGADEQYF